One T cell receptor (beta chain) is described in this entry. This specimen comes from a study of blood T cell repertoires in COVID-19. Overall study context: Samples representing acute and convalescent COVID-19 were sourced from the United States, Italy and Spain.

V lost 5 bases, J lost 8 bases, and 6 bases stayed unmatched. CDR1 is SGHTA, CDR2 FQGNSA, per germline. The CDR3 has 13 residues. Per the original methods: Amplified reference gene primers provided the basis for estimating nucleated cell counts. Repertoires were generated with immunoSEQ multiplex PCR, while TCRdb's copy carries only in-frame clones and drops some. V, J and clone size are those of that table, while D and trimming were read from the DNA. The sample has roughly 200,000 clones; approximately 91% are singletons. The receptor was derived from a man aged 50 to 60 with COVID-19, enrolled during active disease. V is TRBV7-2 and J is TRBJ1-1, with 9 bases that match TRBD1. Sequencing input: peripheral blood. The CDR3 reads CASSRDREGEAFF. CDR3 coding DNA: TGTGCCAGCAGCAGGGACAGGGAAGGGGAAGCTTTCTTT.